The 5 T cell receptor beta chains below were found in one sample sequenced in a study of human T cells and chemical hapten exposure. Time point given: patch test 1, 2 weeks after DPC sensitization. Treatment: therapeutic diphenylcyclopropenone sensitization with weekly scalp DPC. TCRdb redid the calling of the RACE reads with MiXCR, one entry per CDR3 protein. The sample contains about 120,000 distinct CDR3 sequences, around 15% of which appear only once. The sequences come from whole blood, collected in connection with sensitization to the hapten diphenylcyclopropenone (DPC). Receptors originate from a man younger than 35 with alopecia areata. Some clones in this sample may be carry-over from other donors' samples.

The chain combines TRBV6-5 with TRBJ2-6; perhaps TRBD1 as D (6 bases). This CDR3 has 19 amino acids. CDR1 and CDR2 (germline): MNHEY, SVGAGI. The V and J ends lost 3 bases and 2 bases respectively, with 20 bases between them. CDR3 sequence (DNA): TGTGCCAGCAGTTATAGGCCCCCAGGGGTCGTTGCTGGGGCCAACGTCCTGACTTTC. Translated, it gives CASSYRPPGVVAGANVLTF.

This rearrangement joins TRBV7-2 to TRBJ2-4, with 9 bases that match TRBD1. The length of the CDR3 is 16 residues. CDR1 is SGHTA and CDR2 is FQGNSA in the germline V gene. V lost 3 bases, J lost 1 base, and 4 bases stayed unmatched. CDR3 coding DNA: TGTGCCAGCAGCTTGGGACAGGGCCTGGCCAAAAACATTCAGTACTTC. As protein: CASSLGQGLAKNIQYF.

V and J are TRBV18 and TRBJ2-3; D perhaps matches TRBD1 (6 bases). Germline V lookup: CDR1 KGHSH, CDR2 LQKENI. CDR3 length: 14 residues. Trimming cost V 3 bases and J 2 bases, with 9 bases left between them. CDR3 nucleotide sequence: TGTGCCAGCTCACCGAGGGACATCACAGATACGCAGTATTTT. It translates to CASSPRDITDTQYF.

This clonotype turned up a few times. The rearrangement links TRBV29-1 to TRBJ1-4; maybe TRBD1 (5 bases). The CDR3 has 11 amino acids. Germline CDR1 is SQVTM and CDR2 is ANQGSEA. V dropped 7 bases and J dropped 6 bases, with 9 bases sitting between them. CDR3 sequence (DNA): TGCAGCGGAGGGGAATATGAAAAACTGTTTTTT. Translation gives CSGGEYEKLFF.

The V gene is TRBV11-2, the J gene TRBJ1-1; D possibly corresponds to TRBD1 (5 bases). The CDR3 spans 13 residues. CDR1 is SGHAT and CDR2 is FQNNGV in the germline V gene. Trimming took off 5 bases at V and 8 bases at J, with 15 bases between the two ends. In DNA form, the CDR3 reads TGTGCCAGCAGCCCACATCGGGCAGGGGAAGCTTTCTTT. As protein: CASSPHRAGEAFF.